The 20 T cell receptor beta chains listed next were all sequenced from one sample in a study of control samples from healthy donors and cancer patients. The repertoire was sequenced with immunoSEQ multiplex PCR; TCRdb's copy has only in-frame clones and lacks some. The data contain 150,000 or so clones, 85% to 95% of them singletons. Sequenced: PBMCs. Source of these receptors: a man aged 55-75 years with colorectal cancer.

The chain uses TRBV27 and TRBJ1-5, with no clear D. The germline CDR1 and CDR2 sequences are MNHEY and SMNVEV (reference sequence). The CDR3 runs 13 residues. V was cut by 5 bases and J by 5 bases, with 10 bases left in between. The CDR3 region is CASSPRAHQPQHF. DNA of the CDR3: TGTGCCAGCAGTCCTCGGGCCCATCAGCCCCAGCATTTT.

As DNA, the CDR3 is TGTGCCAGTAGTATACGGGCGGGGCTTAACTATGGCTACACCTTC. Its translation is CASSIRAGLNYGYTF. This rearrangement joins TRBV19 to TRBJ1-2; tentatively, D is TRBD1 (5 bases). Trimming pared 2 bases from V and 1 base from J, leaving 11 bases between. Germline V lookup: CDR1 LNHDA, CDR2 SQIVND (reference sequence). The CDR3 spans 15 residues.

J is TRBJ1-5 and V is TRBV3-1 (or the pseudogene TRBV3-2); D not certain. The CDR3 consists of 14 residues. V gave up 2 bases and J gave up 2 bases, with 7 bases separating them. Per the germline V gene, CDR1 is LGHDT and CDR2 is YNNKEL (reference sequence). DNA for the CDR3: TGTGCCAGCAGCCAAAATCGGGGCAATCAGCCCCAGCATTTT. Its translation: CASSQNRGNQPQHF.

This clone was seen once. The J gene is TRBJ1-6, the V gene TRBV28; D is unclear. V dropped 8 bases and J dropped 9 bases, with 5 bases sitting between them. The germline CDR1 and CDR2 sequences are MDHEN and SYDVKM. The CDR3 sequence is 10 residues long. This chain's CDR3 is CASAGSPLHF. In nucleotides, the CDR3 is TGTGCCAGCGCGGGTTCACCCCTCCACTTT.

The CDR3, as DNA: TGTGCCAGCAAATGGCTAGGGGGCTCGGGTGGCTACACCTTC. Translating gives CASKWLGGSGGYTF. J is TRBJ1-2 and V is TRBV28, with 7 bases lining up with TRBD1. Germline trimming cut 7 bases from V and 7 bases from J; bases unmatched to any gene: 12. The CDR3 is 14 residues long. Looked up from germline, CDR1 is MDHEN and CDR2 is SYDVKM.

This rearrangement joins TRBV4-1 to TRBJ2-1, with 12 nucleotides matching TRBD2. Germline assignment: CDR1 MGHRA and CDR2 YSYEKL. With V trimmed by 1 base and J by 8 bases, 3 bases remained unmatched. The length of the CDR3 is 15 residues. Here the CDR3 reads CASSQALAGGDEQFF. In DNA, the CDR3 is TGCGCCAGCAGCCAAGCTCTAGCGGGGGGGGATGAGCAGTTCTTC.

A single count supports this clone. The chain joins TRBV5-1 to TRBJ1-1; perhaps TRBD1 as D (5 bases). The CDR3 covers 14 residues. V lost 3 bases to trimming and J lost 1 base, with 10 bases between them. Per the germline V gene, CDR1 is SGHRS and CDR2 is YFSETQ. CDR3 amino acids: CASSSQGRNTEAFF. The CDR3 nucleotides read TGCGCCAGCAGCTCCCAGGGACGGAACACTGAAGCTTTCTTT.

The gene calls are TRBV2 and TRBJ1-1, with TRBD1 as a possible D gene (5 bases). The CDR3 is 11 residues long. The V gene lost 6 bases and the J gene lost 7 bases, with 9 bases spanning the gap. Per the germline V gene, CDR1 is SNHLY and CDR2 is FYNNEI. The DNA of the CDR3 is TGTGCCAGCAGGGGACCCATTGAAGCTTTCTTT. It translates to CASRGPIEAFF.

This chain connects TRBV9 to TRBJ2-3, with D tentatively TRBD2 (6 bases). This CDR3 is 15 amino acids long. CDR1 and CDR2 (germline): SGDLS, YYNGEE. V lost 3 bases and J lost 3, with 14 bases in between. CDR3 in DNA: TGTGCCAGCAGCGCCCTCGCCCGGGGGACAGATACGCAGTATTTT. Amino acid sequence: CASSALARGTDTQYF.

This chain links TRBV28 with TRBJ1-1; D is undetermined. The CDR3 extends over 15 amino acids. Germline CDR1 reads MDHEN; CDR2 reads SYDVKM. Trimming left V 5 bases short and J 4 bases short, with 17 bases between. Here the CDR3 reads CASSQGRGWSTEAFF. CDR3 in DNA: TGTGCCAGCAGTCAAGGACGCGGATGGAGCACTGAAGCTTTCTTT. The whole variable domain, remainder taken from reference TRBV28 and TRBJ1-1, is DVKVTQSSRYLVKRTGEKVFLECVQDMDHENMFWYRQDPGLGLRLIYFSYDVKMKEKGDIPEGYSVSREKKERFSLILESASTNQTSMYLCASSQGRGWSTEAFFGQGTRLTVV.

This rearrangement joins TRBV19 to TRBJ2-1; tentatively, D is TRBD1 (6 bases). Trimming removed 6 bases at V and 7 bases at J, with 10 bases between. Germline CDR1 reads LNHDA; CDR2 reads SQIVND (reference sequence). The CDR3 covers 12 residues. CDR3 in amino acids: CASRQGWNEQFF. The CDR3 nucleotides read TGTGCCAGTAGACAGGGATGGAATGAGCAGTTCTTC.

V and J are TRBV6-2 or TRBV6-3 and TRBJ2-7, with 10 bases lining up with TRBD2. The junction had 15 bases not matched to a gene; V was cut back by 2 bases and J by 2 bases. Germline V lookup: CDR1 MNHEY, CDR2 SVGEGT. The CDR3 is made up of 19 amino acids. Here the CDR3 DNA reads TGTGCCAGCAGTTACAGGATCGGGTCTAGCGGGGGTACGGCCTACGAGCAGTACTTC. As protein: CASSYRIGSSGGTAYEQYF.

The chain has TRBV6-5 and TRBJ2-3; 9 bases agree with TRBD2. The CDR3 contains 14 residues. Germline V CDR1 and CDR2: MNHEY, SVGAGI. With V trimmed by 2 bases and J by 6 bases, 3 bases remained unmatched. CDR3: CASSYASGVDTQYF. CDR3 bases: TGTGCCAGCAGTTACGCTAGCGGGGTGGATACGCAGTATTTT.

This chain uses TRBV19 with TRBJ1-2; maybe TRBD1 (5 bases). CDR1 LNHDA and CDR2 SQIVND come from the germline V gene (reference sequence). This CDR3 has 13 amino acids. V shed 3 bases and J shed 4 bases, with 9 bases lying between them. The DNA for the CDR3 is TGTGCCAGTAGTATTTTGGGGCCCTATGGCTACACCTTC. It codes for CASSILGPYGYTF. Variable domain in full (rest from reference TRBV19 and TRBJ1-2): DGGITQSPKYLFRKEGQNVTLSCEQNLNHDAMYWYRQDPGQGLRLIYYSQIVNDFQKGDIAEGYSVSREKKESFPLTVTSAQKNPTAFYLCASSILGPYGYTFGSGTRLTVV.

V usage is TRBV5-1 and J usage is TRBJ2-3; maybe TRBD2 (6 bases). This CDR3 contains 13 residues. Germline lookup yields CDR1 SGHRS and CDR2 YFSETQ. Trimming pared 1 base from V and 6 bases from J, leaving 9 bases between. CDR3 bases: TGCGCCAGCAGCTTGATGGGGACTGATACGCAGTATTTT. It is translated as CASSLMGTDTQYF.

This clone was counted a single time. The chain joins TRBV30 to TRBJ1-1; D ambiguous. The CDR3 consists of 13 residues. Germline values: CDR1 GTSNPN, CDR2 SVGIG (reference sequence). The ends were cut back, 6 bases at V and 1 base at J, with 12 bases in the middle. CDR3 bases: TGTGCCTGCACTCAGGACTGGAACACTGAAGCTTTCTTT. It encodes CACTQDWNTEAFF.

The chain combines TRBV5-6 with TRBJ2-3; D gene ambiguous. Germline CDR1 and CDR2: SGHDT and YYEEEE. Trimming left V 2 bases short and J 6 bases short, with 4 bases between. The CDR3 runs to 11 residues. The CDR3 loop reads CASSFMDTQYF. Here the CDR3 DNA reads TGTGCCAGCAGCTTTATGGATACGCAGTATTTT.

V gene TRBV30 combines with J gene TRBJ2-1; 8 bases map to TRBD2. CDR3 length: 12 residues. Germline loops: CDR1 GTSNPN, CDR2 SVGIG (reference sequence). Trimming removed 2 bases from V and 7 bases from J; junction bases left unmatched: 1. As DNA, the CDR3 is TGTGCCTGGAGTAGCGGGGGAAATGAGCAGTTCTTC. Its translation: CAWSSGGNEQFF. Full variable domain (missing parts from reference TRBV30 and TRBJ2-1): SQTIHQWPATLVQPVGSPLSLECTVEGTSNPNLYWYRQAAGRGLQLLFYSVGIGQISSEVPQNLSASRPQDRQFILSSKKLLLSDSGFYLCAWSSGGNEQFFGPGTRLTVL.

The chain couples TRBV27 to TRBJ2-3; D gene ambiguous. The germline V gene has CDR1 MNHEY and CDR2 SMNVEV (reference sequence). The V end was cut by 3 bases, the J end by 8 bases, with 6 bases between. The CDR3 length is 11 residues. Written as DNA, the CDR3 is TGTGCCAGCAGTTTTAGCAGTACGCAGTATTTT. Protein sequence: CASSFSSTQYF.

V gene TRBV9 combines with J gene TRBJ2-7, with D unclear. CDR1 and CDR2 from the germline V gene are SGDLS and YYNGEE. The CDR3 length is 11 residues. Deletions cut 0 bases from V and 6 bases from J, with 4 bases between. CDR3 protein: CASSVGGEQYF. In DNA, the CDR3 is TGTGCCAGCAGCGTAGGGGGCGAGCAGTACTTC.